The 10 T cell receptor beta chains given below trace back to one sample, sequenced in a study of T cells after yellow fever vaccination. TCRdb re-called the 5' RACE reads with MiXCR, one entry per CDR3 protein. In the table there are a few hundred thousand distinct CDR3 sequences, 15% to 20% of which are singletons. The input for sequencing was PBMCs, taken 15 days after the yellow fever booster vaccination. The receptor source for this set is a man aged 25-45 years who received the YFV17D yellow fever vaccine.

J is TRBJ2-2 and V is TRBV7-2; D remains unclear. Germline loops: CDR1 SGHTA, CDR2 FQGNSA. The CDR3 is 15 amino acids. V lost 3 bases, J lost 1 base, and 9 bases lay in between. Here the CDR3 reads CASSFGLKNTGELFF. For the CDR3, the DNA is TGTGCCAGCAGCTTTGGTCTTAAGAACACCGGGGAGCTGTTTTTT.

The rearrangement joins TRBV28 to TRBJ2-7, with 16 positions matching TRBD2. The CDR3 totals 17 residues. J gave up 7 bases and V 6 bases, and 12 bases lay outside the gene matches. Germline V gene sequence: CDR1 MDHEN, CDR2 SYDVKM. The CDR3 loop is CASSQTGTSGRAREQYF. For the CDR3, the DNA is TGTGCCAGCAGCCAAACCGGGACTAGCGGGAGGGCTAGGGAGCAGTACTTC.

This clonotype has a handful of counts. The V call is TRBV28, the J call TRBJ2-7; D unresolved. Germline values: CDR1 MDHEN, CDR2 SYDVKM. V dropped 6 bases and J dropped 4 bases, with 13 bases sitting between them. The CDR3 loop spans 13 amino acids. The CDR3 spells CASSTANLYEQYF. The CDR3 nucleotides are TGTGCCAGCAGCACTGCTAATCTGTACGAGCAGTACTTC.

This clonotype appeared a few times. The V gene is TRBV12-3 or TRBV12-4, the J gene TRBJ2-5, with D perhaps TRBD2 (6 bases). The V end was cut by 1 base, the J end by 9 bases, with 12 bases between. The CDR3 has 13 residues. The CDR3 loop reads CASSLGLEGAQYF. CDR3 nucleotides: TGTGCCAGCAGTTTAGGACTAGAAGGGGCCCAGTACTTC.

This clonotype was picked up a small number of times. The chain recombines TRBV29-1 with TRBJ1-1; D is uncertain. The CDR3 covers 8 residues. The V and J ends lost 3 bases and 13 bases respectively, with 6 bases between them. Germline V gene sequence: CDR1 SQVTM, CDR2 ANQGSEA. The CDR3 loop is CSVDGYFF. In nucleotides, the CDR3 is TGCAGCGTTGATGGGTATTTCTTT. Based on the CDR3 plus reference TRBV29-1 and TRBJ1-1, the full variable domain is SAVISQKPSRDICQRGTSLTIQCQVDSQVTMMFWYRQQPGQSLTLIATANQGSEATYESGFVIDKFPISRPNLTFSTLTVSNMSPEDSSIYLCSVDGYFFGQGTRLTVV.

The chain has TRBV7-9 and TRBJ2-1; D is possibly TRBD1 (6 bases). The germline V gene has CDR1 SEHNR and CDR2 FQNEAQ (reference sequence). The CDR3 is 14 residues long. V was pared by 6 bases and J by 5 bases, with 14 bases between. Here the CDR3 DNA reads TGTGCCAGCAGAGTCCCAGGGGACCACAATGAGCAGTTCTTC. Its protein is CASRVPGDHNEQFF.

The chain recombines TRBV24-1 with TRBJ1-1; unclear D gene. V lost 1 base and J 1 base, leaving 15 bases between the germline ends. This CDR3 has 17 residues. Germline CDR1 is KGHDR and CDR2 is SFDVKD. CDR3 amino acids: CATSDFRAIGENTEAFF. The CDR3 DNA reads TGTGCCACCAGTGATTTTCGGGCGATTGGGGAGAACACTGAAGCTTTCTTT.

This clonotype has more than one count but fewer than ten. CDR3 in DNA: TGCAGTGCTACAGGACTAGCGGGATTCCTTGAGCAGTTCTTC. Translated, it gives CSATGLAGFLEQFF. This chain joins TRBV20-1 and TRBJ2-1; 12 bases agree with TRBD2. This CDR3 is 14 amino acids long. V dropped 4 bases and J dropped 9; count of bases not matched to a gene: 7. CDR1 is DFQATT and CDR2 is SNEGSKA in the germline V gene (reference sequence).

This clonotype has a handful of counts. The chain combines TRBV7-9 with TRBJ2-7; D perhaps matches TRBD2 (6 bases). V was clipped by 5 bases and J by 6 bases, with 14 bases between them. The CDR3 consists of 13 residues. Germline V gene sequence: CDR1 SEHNR, CDR2 FQNEAQ (reference sequence). The CDR3 nucleotides read TGTGCCAGCAGCCAGCGGGTGGGCGGCGAGCAGTACTTC. As protein: CASSQRVGGEQYF. The full variable domain, completed using reference TRBV7-9 and TRBJ2-7, is DTGVSQNPRHKITKRGQNVTFRCDPISEHNRLYWYRQTLGQGPEFLTYFQNEAQLEKSRLLSDRFSAERPKGSFSTLEIQRTEQGDSAMYLCASSQRVGGEQYFGPGTRLTVT.

This clonotype has more than one count but fewer than ten. The rearrangement joins TRBV5-1 to TRBJ2-1; no firm D call. V lost 0 bases to trimming and J lost 7 bases, with 11 bases between them. Germline V gene sequence: CDR1 SGHRS, CDR2 YFSETQ. The CDR3 is 14 amino acids. CDR3 DNA: TGCGCCAGCAGCTTGGGGGTAGACGGTAATGAGCAGTTCTTC. Its translation: CASSLGVDGNEQFF.